The 7 T cell receptor beta chains below were found in one sample sequenced in a study of T cells in Graves' hyperthyroidism and ophthalmopathy. RNA transcripts served as the template for amplifying TCR beta CDR3 regions. In the first-round RT-PCR of the TCR CDR3, the HTBI primer set was used. TCRdb re-analysed the multiplex PCR reads in MiXCR, keeping a single row per CDR3 protein. Counted here are roughly 380,000 distinct CDR3 sequences, approximately 13% occurring once; the ten biggest clones make up less than 25%. Sequencing used blood. The origin of the receptors is a man aged 30 to 39 with Graves' hyperthyroidism that later progressed to Graves' ophthalmopathy.

The chain uses TRBV7-2 and TRBJ2-5; 7 bases map to TRBD1. J was trimmed by 0 bases and V by 6 bases; bases with no gene match: 10. Germline V gene lookup returns CDR1 SGHTA and CDR2 FQGNSA. The CDR3 runs to 16 residues. The CDR3 loop reads CASSIALGQDQETQYF. Written as DNA, the CDR3 is TGTGCCAGCAGTATAGCCCTTGGACAGGACCAAGAGACCCAGTACTTC.

This clonotype was seen repeatedly, ten times or more. CDR3 coding DNA: TGTGCCAGCAGCCAAGGGACAGGGGTATCCGTTTATGGCTACACCTTC. This codes for CASSQGTGVSVYGYTF. The chain uses TRBV3-1 and TRBJ1-2; 9 bases match TRBD1. Unmatched junction bases numbered 8, after V lost 1 base and J lost 5 bases. CDR1 is LGHDT, CDR2 YNNKEL, per germline (reference sequence). This CDR3 comprises 16 residues.

In its sample, this clonotype was seen many times. The rearrangement uses TRBV11-2 and TRBJ2-2; D may be TRBD2 (5 bases). CDR3 length equals 13 residues. V gave up 2 bases and J gave up 5 bases, with 6 bases separating them. Germline V gene lookup returns CDR1 SGHAT and CDR2 FQNNGV. The CDR3 DNA follows: TGTGCCAGCAGCTTATGGGAGACCGGGGAGCTGTTTTTT. Its translation is CASSLWETGELFF. Full variable domain (remainder filled in from reference TRBV11-2 and TRBJ2-2): EAGVAQSPRYKIIEKRQSVAFWCNPISGHATLYWYQQILGQGPKLLIQFQNNGVVDDSQLPKDRFSAERLKGVDSTLKIQPAKLEDSAVYLCASSLWETGELFFGEGSRLTVL.

This rearrangement joins TRBV7-6 to TRBJ2-3, with TRBD2 as a possible D gene (7 bases). The ends were cut back, 5 bases at V and 2 bases at J, with 14 bases in the middle. Germline V gene lookup returns CDR1 SGHVS and CDR2 FNYEAQ. The CDR3 runs to 15 residues. CDR3 coding DNA: TGTGCCAGCAGCGGGGGGGGGACAATCACAGATACGCAGTATTTT. Its protein is CASSGGGTITDTQYF.

This clonotype was detected many times. The chain carries TRBV29-1 and TRBJ2-2; maybe TRBD1 (6 bases). Germline loops: CDR1 SQVTM, CDR2 ANQGSEA. CDR3 length: 13 residues. V lost 6 bases to trimming and J lost 0 bases, with 8 bases between them. This CDR3 is CSVTGTNTGELFF. For the CDR3, the DNA is TGCAGCGTAACAGGGACGAACACCGGGGAGCTGTTTTTT.

This clonotype was found many times. J is TRBJ1-5 and V is TRBV5-1, with D tentatively TRBD1 (5 bases). The V gene lost 4 bases and the J gene lost 2 bases, with 10 bases spanning the gap. The CDR3 has 14 residues. CDR1 SGHRS and CDR2 YFSETQ come from the germline V gene. CDR3 sequence (DNA): TGCGCCAGCAGCAACGGGGGTGGCAATCAGCCCCAGCATTTT. Encoded protein: CASSNGGGNQPQHF.

The chain combines TRBV5-6 with TRBJ1-3; 8 bases match TRBD1. This CDR3 is built from 15 residues. Germline values: CDR1 SGHDT, CDR2 YYEEEE. J lost 0 bases, V lost 2 bases, and 1 base had no gene match. CDR3 residues: CASSFQGASGNTIYF. In DNA form, the CDR3 reads TGTGCCAGCAGCTTCCAGGGGGCCTCTGGAAACACCATATATTTT.